These 5 T cell receptor beta chains originate from one sample sequenced in a study of cytotoxic CD8 clonotypes in ibrutinib-treated CLL. Profiling relied on immunoSEQ multiplex PCR, and the TCRdb table lists in-frame clones only, not all of them. The data contain around 160,000 clones, 81% of them singletons. Here the sequenced sample was PBMCs, taken after 12 months of ibrutinib treatment. The receptors derive from a human donor with chronic lymphocytic leukemia.

This chain uses TRBV7-9 with TRBJ2-7, with TRBD1 matching over 9 bases. The CDR3 loop spans 14 amino acids. With 1 base clipped from V and 3 bases from J, the junction kept 1 base outside the gene matches. Germline CDR1 is SEHNR and CDR2 is FQNEAQ (reference sequence). The CDR3 nucleotides are TGTGCCAGCAGCTTAGAGGGACAGGGCTACGAGCAGTACTTC. Protein product: CASSLEGQGYEQYF.

V gene TRBV5-4 combines with J gene TRBJ2-1; no definite D call. V lost 4 bases, J lost 3 bases, and 11 bases lay in between. The CDR3 is 14 amino acids. Germline V lookup: CDR1 SGHNT, CDR2 YYREEE (reference sequence). CDR3 sequence (DNA): TGTGCCAGCAGCGCGACGCCCAACTACAATGAGCAGTTCTTC. This gives the protein CASSATPNYNEQFF.

The gene calls are TRBV9 and TRBJ2-3; D ambiguous. CDR1 is SGDLS and CDR2 is YYNGEE in the germline V gene. This CDR3 is built from 12 residues. V lost 4 bases and J 4 bases, leaving 7 bases between the germline ends. CDR3 region: CASSLGADTQYF. CDR3 nucleotides: TGTGCCAGCAGCCTAGGAGCAGATACGCAGTATTTT. Combining the CDR3 with reference TRBV9 and TRBJ2-3 gives the whole variable domain DSGVTQTPKHLITATGQRVTLRCSPRSGDLSVYWYQQSLDQGLQFLIQYYNGEERAKGNILERFSAQQFPDLHSELNLSSLELGDSALYFCASSLGADTQYFGPGTRLTVL.

The chain is built from TRBV7-2 and TRBJ2-7; TRBD2 matches at 8 bases. V lost 1 base and J lost 4; bases outside the gene matches: 3. Germline CDR1 and CDR2: SGHTA and FQGNSA. The CDR3 extends over 14 amino acids. CDR3 region: CASSLERGIYEQYF. The DNA for the CDR3 is TGTGCCAGCAGCTTAGAGCGGGGGATTTACGAGCAGTACTTC.

The rearrangement uses TRBV5-1 and TRBJ1-1; D gene uncertain. CDR1 is SGHRS, CDR2 YFSETQ, per germline. V lost 3 bases and J 0 bases, leaving 12 bases between the germline ends. This CDR3 contains 15 residues. The CDR3 DNA sequence: TGCGCCAGCAGCTCCCGCTCCGGGATGAACACTGAAGCTTTCTTT. This sequence encodes CASSSRSGMNTEAFF.